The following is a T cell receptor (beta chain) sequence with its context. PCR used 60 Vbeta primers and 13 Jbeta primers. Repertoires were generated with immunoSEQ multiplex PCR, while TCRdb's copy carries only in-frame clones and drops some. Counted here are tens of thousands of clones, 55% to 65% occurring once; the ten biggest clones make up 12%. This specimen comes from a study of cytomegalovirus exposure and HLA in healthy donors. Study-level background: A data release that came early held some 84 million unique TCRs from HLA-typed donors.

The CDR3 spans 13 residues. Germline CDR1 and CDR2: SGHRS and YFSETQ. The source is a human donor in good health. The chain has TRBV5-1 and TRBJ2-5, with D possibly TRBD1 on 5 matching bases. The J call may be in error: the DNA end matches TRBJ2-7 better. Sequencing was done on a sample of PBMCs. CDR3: CASSLDRSYEQYF. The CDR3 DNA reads TGCGCCAGCAGCTTGGACAGGTCCTACGAGCAGTACTTC.